Below are 25 T cell receptor beta chains sequenced from a single sample in a study of T cells in Graves' hyperthyroidism and ophthalmopathy. RNA transcripts served as the template for amplifying TCR beta CDR3 regions. TCR CDR3 regions were first amplified by RT-PCR with HTBI primers. TCRdb redid the calling of the multiplex PCR reads with MiXCR, one entry per CDR3 protein. The sample holds around 420,000 distinct CDR3 sequences, roughly 13% seen once. Material: blood. These TCRs come from a young woman with Graves' hyperthyroidism.

This clonotype was seen at least ten times. The chain couples TRBV11-2 to TRBJ1-2; D may be TRBD1 (5 bases). This CDR3 region has 16 residues. CDR1 and CDR2 (germline): SGHAT, FQNNGV. The germline V and J ends were trimmed by 1 base and 4 bases, with 16 bases remaining between them. The CDR3 nucleotides read TGTGCCAGCAGCTTAGTATTCGGGACGGAGATCTATGGCTACACCTTC. This translates into CASSLVFGTEIYGYTF.

The chain links TRBV28 to TRBJ1-5; D is ambiguous. The CDR3 is made up of 15 amino acids. V gave up 3 bases and J gave up 4 bases, with 13 bases separating them. Germline V gives CDR1 MDHEN, CDR2 SYDVKM. CDR3 DNA sequence: TGTGCCAGCAGTTTTAGTGGGGTTGGGAATCAGCCCCAGCATTTT. Encoded protein: CASSFSGVGNQPQHF.

This clonotype was detected ten times or more. DNA of the CDR3: TGTGCCAGCAGCCGCGGCGGGACAGGGTTGGACGAGCAGTACTTC. Protein product: CASSRGGTGLDEQYF. This chain connects TRBV12-3 or TRBV12-4 to TRBJ2-7, with 9 bases that match TRBD1. This CDR3 has 15 residues. J lost 5 bases, V lost 6 bases, and 11 bases had no gene match.

The V gene is TRBV20-1, the J gene TRBJ2-5, with D possibly being TRBD2 (7 bases). Germline V CDR1 and CDR2: DFQATT, SNEGSKA (reference sequence). CDR3 length: 13 residues. V was cut by 5 bases and J by 2 bases, with 12 bases left in between. The CDR3 region has the DNA TGCAGTGCTGGGGGGGCCGGACAAGAGACCCAGTACTTC. The encoded protein is CSAGGAGQETQYF.

The rearrangement uses TRBV7-9 and TRBJ1-5; D unresolved. V gave up 1 base and J gave up 5 bases, with 9 bases separating them. CDR1 and CDR2 (germline): SEHNR, FQNEAQ (reference sequence). The CDR3 is made up of 14 amino acids. The chain's CDR3 is CASSLERIHQPQHF. The CDR3 DNA sequence: TGTGCCAGCAGCTTAGAGAGGATTCATCAGCCCCAGCATTTT.

This chain links TRBV5-1 with TRBJ2-3; TRBD2 might be the D (7 bases). Germline CDR1 and CDR2: SGHRS and YFSETQ. CDR3 size: 19 residues. Trimming removed 1 base from V and 3 bases from J, with 24 bases in between. DNA for the CDR3: TGCGCCAGCAGCTTGTGGGGGGCGTCTGGCGGGAGAGGTACAGATACGCAGTATTTT. It is translated as CASSLWGASGGRGTDTQYF.

This clonotype was detected ten times or more. The chain recombines TRBV5-1 with TRBJ1-1; D unresolved. CDR1 and CDR2 (germline): SGHRS, YFSETQ. V was shortened by 4 bases and J by 10 bases, with 23 bases between the two germline ends. The CDR3 loop spans 15 amino acids. The CDR3: CASSLFRLPLGGAFF. The CDR3 DNA is TGCGCCAGCAGCCTCTTTCGGCTCCCCTTAGGAGGAGCTTTCTTT.

This clonotype showed up just a few times. The chain combines TRBV5-1 with TRBJ1-2; 9 bases are shared with TRBD1. Germline values: CDR1 SGHRS, CDR2 YFSETQ. The junction had 7 bases not matched to a gene; V was cut back by 0 bases and J by 7 bases. CDR3 length: 15 amino acids. The CDR3 coding sequence is TGCGCCAGCAGCTTGGGGACAGGGGCATTCTGTGGCTACACCTTC. It codes for CASSLGTGAFCGYTF.

This clonotype has ten or more counts. The rearrangement joins TRBV20-1 to TRBJ1-6, with 10 bases fitting TRBD1. The J segment lost 9 bases and the V segment lost 6 bases, leaving 8 bases of the junction unmatched. The CDR3 consists of 14 residues. CDR1 and CDR2 from the germline V gene are DFQATT and SNEGSKA (reference sequence). The CDR3 sequence: CSAPRTGGVSPLHF. The CDR3 DNA reads as TGCAGTGCACCGAGGACAGGGGGTGTTTCACCCCTCCACTTT.

This clonotype was picked up a small number of times. The chain joins TRBV9 to TRBJ2-2, with no clear D. Germline V gives CDR1 SGDLS, CDR2 YYNGEE. The CDR3 extends over 15 amino acids. V lost 4 bases and J 7 bases, leaving 17 bases between the germline ends. CDR3 DNA sequence: TGTGCCAGCAGCCCTTCACCACTGTTAGTCGGGGAGCTGTTTTTT. Encoded protein: CASSPSPLLVGELFF.

This clonotype was counted many times. The chain links TRBV20-1 to TRBJ2-3; 11 bases line up with TRBD1. The CDR3 totals 18 residues. Germline CDR1 and CDR2: DFQATT and SNEGSKA (reference sequence). V gave up 3 bases and J gave up 3 bases; unmatched junction bases: 14. As DNA, the CDR3 is TGCAGTGCTAGCCCGGGGATGGGGACAGGGGGAAGGACAGATACGCAGTATTTT. It specifies CSASPGMGTGGRTDTQYF.

The table lists this clonotype with many counts. The gene calls are TRBV29-1 and TRBJ2-7; D call uncertain. The ends were cut back, 6 bases at V and 6 bases at J, with 9 bases in the middle. From germline, CDR1 is SQVTM and CDR2 ANQGSEA. This CDR3 has 10 residues. The CDR3 DNA is TGCAGCGTCATTAAATCCGAGCAGTACTTC. Protein sequence: CSVIKSEQYF.

At least ten counts were recorded for this clonotype. This chain uses TRBV6-1 with TRBJ2-1, with TRBD2 identical over 11 bases. There are 16 residues in the CDR3. V trimming: 5 bases; J trimming: 10 bases; junction bases outside the gene matches: 13. Looked up from germline, CDR1 is MNHNS and CDR2 is SASEGT. CDR3 region: CASSKPTGLAGWEQFF. The CDR3 DNA is TGTGCCAGCAGTAAGCCAACCGGACTAGCGGGTTGGGAGCAGTTCTTC.

The genes are TRBV28 and TRBJ2-2; 11 positions match TRBD1. The V and J ends lost 5 bases and 7 bases, in that order; junction bases with no gene match: 12. This CDR3 has 17 amino acids. Germline-derived CDR1 and CDR2 are MDHEN and SYDVKM. For the CDR3, the DNA is TGTGCCAGCAGTCATCGGGACAGGGGGTTGATTTACGGGGAGCTGTTTTTT. Its protein product is CASSHRDRGLIYGELFF.

This clonotype showed up many times. The J gene is TRBJ2-7, the V gene TRBV20-1; D is possibly TRBD2 (6 bases). Trimming took off 3 bases at V and 6 bases at J, with 12 bases between the two ends. The V gene's germline CDR1 is DFQATT and CDR2 SNEGSKA (reference sequence). The CDR3 is 12 residues long. The CDR3 region is CSASQPGVEQYF. DNA for the CDR3: TGCAGTGCTAGCCAACCGGGGGTCGAGCAGTACTTC.

At least ten counts were recorded for this clonotype. The V call is TRBV13, the J call TRBJ1-6; no clear D. CDR3 size: 15 residues. The V end was cut by 5 bases, the J end by 8 bases, with 16 bases between. Germline loops: CDR1 PRHDT, CDR2 FYEKMQ (reference sequence). This CDR3 reads CASSNQLGGDSPLHF. Written as DNA, the CDR3 is TGTGCCAGCAGCAACCAGCTGGGCGGGGATTCACCCCTCCACTTT.

This clonotype has ten or more counts. This chain joins TRBV20-1 and TRBJ2-1, with 10 bases that match TRBD2. CDR1 and CDR2 (germline): DFQATT, SNEGSKA (reference sequence). The V segment lost 8 bases and the J segment 5 bases; nucleotides outside the gene matches: 6. CDR3 length: 13 residues. CDR3 sequence reads: CSPRTSGNNEQFF. CDR3 DNA: TGCAGTCCTCGAACTAGCGGGAACAATGAGCAGTTCTTC.

This clonotype was seen a few times. The V gene is TRBV28, the J gene TRBJ2-2, with TRBD2 as a possible D gene (5 bases). The CDR3 loop spans 14 amino acids. Per the germline V gene, CDR1 is MDHEN and CDR2 is SYDVKM. Trimming took off 5 bases at V and 1 base at J, with 8 bases between the two ends. The CDR3 reads CASSHGLNTGELFF. DNA of the CDR3: TGTGCCAGCAGTCATGGACTGAACACCGGGGAGCTGTTTTTT.

The table lists this clonotype with many counts. The rearrangement uses TRBV7-2 and TRBJ1-1; D call uncertain. In germline, CDR1 is SGHTA, CDR2 FQGNSA. The CDR3 sequence is 18 residues long. Trimming removed 1 base at V and 0 bases at J, with 18 bases between. CDR3 coding DNA: TGTGCCAGCAGCTTAGTCGGCGGTCCGGGCGCCCTGAACACTGAAGCTTTCTTT. Translated, it gives CASSLVGGPGALNTEAFF.

This clonotype was counted many times. The chain couples TRBV7-9 to TRBJ2-1, with D perhaps given as TRBD1 or TRBD2 (6 bases each). This CDR3 is built from 16 residues. The V and J ends lost 4 bases and 0 bases respectively, with 13 bases between them. Germline lookup yields CDR1 SEHNR and CDR2 FQNEAQ (reference sequence). CDR3 sequence: CASSSLGGSSYNEQFF. The CDR3 nucleotides are TGTGCCAGCAGCTCTCTAGGGGGGAGCTCCTACAATGAGCAGTTCTTC. Drawing the rest from reference TRBV7-9 and TRBJ2-1, the complete variable domain is DTGVSQNPRHKITKRGQNVTFRCDPISEHNRLYWYRQTLGQGPEFLTYFQNEAQLEKSRLLSDRFSAERPKGSFSTLEIQRTEQGDSAMYLCASSSLGGSSYNEQFFGPGTRLTVL.

This clonotype was recorded at least ten times. The chain is built from TRBV20-1 and TRBJ2-1; 9 nucleotides match TRBD2. J lost 11 bases, V lost 0 bases, and 11 bases had no gene match. Germline V gene sequence: CDR1 DFQATT, CDR2 SNEGSKA (reference sequence). The CDR3 is made up of 15 amino acids. This CDR3 reads CSARDRRLAETKQFF. The CDR3 region has the DNA TGCAGTGCTAGAGATCGAAGACTAGCGGAAACAAAGCAGTTCTTC.

This sequence joins TRBV30 and TRBJ1-1; 8 nucleotides align to TRBD1. The CDR3 sequence is 15 residues long. Germline trimming cut 8 bases from V and 1 base from J; bases unmatched to any gene: 12. From germline, CDR1 is GTSNPN and CDR2 SVGIG (reference sequence). The CDR3 loop is CASRPRQGTNTEAFF. The CDR3 nucleotides read TGTGCCAGCCGGCCGAGACAGGGGACGAACACTGAAGCTTTCTTT. The full variable domain, in which reference TRBV30 and TRBJ1-1 provide the parts outside the CDR3, is SQTIHQWPATLVQPVGSPLSLECTVEGTSNPNLYWYRQAAGRGLQLLFYSVGIGQISSEVPQNLSASRPQDRQFILSSKKLLLSDSGFYLCASRPRQGTNTEAFFGQGTRLTVV.

As to this clonotype: The junction does not match germline at one end; this may be a read error. The rearrangement links TRBV7-7 to TRBJ2-5; TRBD1 aligns across 9 bases. The CDR3 contains 14 residues. In germline, CDR1 is SSHAT, CDR2 FNYEAQ (reference sequence). CDR3 coding DNA: TGTGCTAGCAGCCCGGACAGGGGCCAAGAGACCCAGTACTTC. Its translation: CASSPDRGQETQYF. The complete variable domain, with remaining parts taken from reference TRBV7-7 and TRBJ2-5, reads GAGVSQSPRYKVTKRGQDVTLRCDPISSHATLYWYQQALGQGPEFLTYFNYEAQPDKSGLPSDRFSAERPEGSISTLTIQRTEQRDSAMYRCASSPDRGQETQYFGPGTRLLVL.

As regards this clonotype: One base away lies a much larger clone, so this may be a sequencing read error. V usage is TRBV11-2 and J usage is TRBJ2-5, with TRBD2 identical over 7 bases. The germline V gene has CDR1 SGHAT and CDR2 FQNNGV. CDR3 length: 12 residues. The CDR3: CASSRGGKTRYF. CDR3 bases: TGTGCCAGCAGTCGCGGGGGAAAGACCCGGTACTTC.

This clonotype was detected many times. V gene TRBV6-1 combines with J gene TRBJ2-1; TRBD1 matches 7 bases. Germline CDR1 MNHNS, CDR2 SASEGT. The CDR3 has 14 amino acids. Unmatched junction bases numbered 6, after V lost 6 bases and J lost 4 bases. The CDR3 reads CASSNRGRYNEQFF. As DNA, the CDR3 is TGTGCCAGCAGCAACAGGGGAAGGTACAATGAGCAGTTCTTC.